One sample yielded the 11 T cell receptor beta chains listed below, sequenced in a study of T-cell reconstitution after alpha-beta-depleted transplantation in children. Preparation of the TCRbeta library involved a method that used unique molecular identifiers. MiXCR, applied by TCRdb to the PCR reads, yields one record per CDR3 protein. The table includes hundreds of thousands of distinct CDR3 sequences, roughly 9% detected once. The sample in question was PBMCs from the stem cell graft donor, obtained from the stem cell graft. All receptors come from a human donor who donated a stem cell graft to a child with acute lymphoblastic leukemia.

The chain is built from TRBV11-2 and TRBJ2-1; TRBD1 agrees at 7 bases. The J segment lost 1 base and the V segment lost 6 bases, leaving 15 bases of the junction unmatched. Germline CDR1 reads SGHAT; CDR2 reads FQNNGV. The CDR3 spans 18 residues. The CDR3 region has the DNA TGTGCCAGCAGTCCTAAAAGACCGGGACAGTTTTCCTACAATGAGCAGTTCTTC. Protein product: CASSPKRPGQFSYNEQFF.

In this sample, this clonotype turned up many times. V is TRBV9 and J is TRBJ1-1; D call uncertain. This CDR3 is built from 12 residues. CDR1 and CDR2 from the germline V gene are SGDLS and YYNGEE. Trimming took off 0 bases at V and 4 bases at J, with 4 bases between the two ends. The CDR3 bases are TGTGCCAGCAGCGTAGAGGGCACTGAAGCTTTCTTT. Protein product: CASSVEGTEAFF.

The chain combines TRBV25-1 with TRBJ1-1, with D perhaps TRBD1 (6 bases). Germline-derived CDR1 and CDR2 are MGHDK and SYGVNS. This CDR3 is 13 amino acids long. V was trimmed by 4 bases and J by 2 bases, leaving 8 bases between them. CDR3 nucleotide sequence: TGTGCCAGCAGTGGGGGGGGCAACACTGAAGCTTTCTTT. Its protein is CASSGGGNTEAFF.

The rearrangement joins TRBV7-2 to TRBJ2-7; D might be TRBD1 (5 bases). The V end was cut by 7 bases, the J end by 5 bases, with 21 bases between. Germline CDR1 and CDR2: SGHTA and FQGNSA. The CDR3 covers 15 residues. The CDR3 is CASTNPISGFDEQYF. The CDR3 coding sequence is TGTGCCAGCACCAATCCTATTTCAGGGTTCGACGAGCAGTACTTC.

This clonotype was detected only a few times. The chain joins TRBV20-1 to TRBJ1-2; 9 bases agree with TRBD1. The germline V gene encodes CDR1 DFQATT and CDR2 SNEGSKA (reference sequence). There are 13 residues in the CDR3. The V and J ends lost 5 bases and 7 bases, in that order; junction bases with no gene match: 8. This CDR3 is CSAPGQGIRGYTF. The CDR3 coding sequence is TGCAGTGCTCCGGGACAGGGTATCCGTGGCTACACCTTC.

V usage is TRBV5-1 and J usage is TRBJ1-1; D is ambiguous. Germline V CDR1 and CDR2: SGHRS, YFSETQ. The CDR3 runs to 14 residues. V lost 0 bases and J 1 base, leaving 7 bases between the germline ends. Here the CDR3 DNA reads TGCGCCAGCAGCTTGGCATGGGGGAACACTGAAGCTTTCTTT. It codes for CASSLAWGNTEAFF.

This clonotype has at least ten counts. The V and J genes are TRBV29-1 and TRBJ1-1, with 8 bases that match TRBD1. Germline-derived CDR1 and CDR2 are SQVTM and ANQGSEA. The CDR3 loop spans 12 amino acids. J was trimmed by 1 base and V by 6 bases; bases with no gene match: 1. The CDR3 protein is CSVGTGNTEAFF. As DNA, the CDR3 is TGCAGCGTGGGGACAGGGAACACTGAAGCTTTCTTT.

This clonotype was seen at least ten times. CDR3: CASSLERPSTGPGANVLTF. The CDR3 bases are TGTGCCAGCAGCTTAGAACGTCCAAGCACAGGGCCGGGGGCCAACGTCCTGACTTTC. The V and J genes are TRBV11-2 and TRBJ2-6, with a tentative D call TRBD1 (6 bases). The CDR3 loop spans 19 amino acids. The V and J ends lost 0 bases and 4 bases respectively, with 19 bases between them. Germline V gives CDR1 SGHAT, CDR2 FQNNGV.

The sample holds a few counts of this clonotype. V and J are TRBV7-9 and TRBJ2-2, with 7 bases fitting TRBD1. Germline CDR1 reads SEHNR; CDR2 reads FQNEAQ (reference sequence). The CDR3 spans 16 residues. V shed 5 bases, J shed 2 bases, and the junction held 8 bases outside the gene matches. This CDR3 is CASSPQTGTNTGELFF. For the CDR3, the DNA is TGTGCCAGCAGCCCACAGACAGGGACCAACACCGGGGAGCTGTTTTTT.

The rearrangement joins TRBV7-2 to TRBJ2-7; TRBD1 aligns across 8 bases. The CDR3 loop spans 15 amino acids. The germline V gene encodes CDR1 SGHTA and CDR2 FQGNSA. Trimming cost V 6 bases and J 1 base; bases outside gene matches: 8. CDR3 nucleotides: TGTGCCAGCAGAACAAGGACAGGGCGTTCCTACGAGCAGTACTTC. Translation gives CASRTRTGRSYEQYF.

This clonotype was counted at least ten times. V usage is TRBV30 and J usage is TRBJ1-3; 8 positions match TRBD1. This CDR3 spans 14 amino acids. The germline gives CDR1 GTSNPN, CDR2 SVGIG (reference sequence). V gave up 3 bases and J gave up 4 bases; unmatched junction bases: 5. The CDR3 DNA reads TGTGCCTGGAGCCAGGGGGCTCAAGGAAACACCATATATTTT. Its protein product is CAWSQGAQGNTIYF. The variable domain in full, with the rest retrieved from reference TRBV30 and TRBJ1-3, is SQTIHQWPATLVQPVGSPLSLECTVEGTSNPNLYWYRQAAGRGLQLLFYSVGIGQISSEVPQNLSASRPQDRQFILSSKKLLLSDSGFYLCAWSQGAQGNTIYFGEGSWLTVV.